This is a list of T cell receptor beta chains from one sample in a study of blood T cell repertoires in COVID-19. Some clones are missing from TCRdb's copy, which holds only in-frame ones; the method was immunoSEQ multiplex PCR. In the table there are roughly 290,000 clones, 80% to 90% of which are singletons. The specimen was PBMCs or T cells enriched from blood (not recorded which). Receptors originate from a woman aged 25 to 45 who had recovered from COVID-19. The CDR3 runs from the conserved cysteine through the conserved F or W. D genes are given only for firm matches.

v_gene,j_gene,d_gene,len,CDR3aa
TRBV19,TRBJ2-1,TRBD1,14,CASRTGNSYNEQFF
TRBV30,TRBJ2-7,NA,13,CAWGGTDNYEQYF
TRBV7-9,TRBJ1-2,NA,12,CAPDPGQSGYTF
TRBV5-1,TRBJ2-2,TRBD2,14,CASSGLDSTGELFF
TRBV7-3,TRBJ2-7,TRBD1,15,CASSLDGTGGYEQYF
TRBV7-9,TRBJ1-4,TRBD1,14,CASSSSGGPEKLFF
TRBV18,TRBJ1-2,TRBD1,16,CASSPGTGFVGYGYTF
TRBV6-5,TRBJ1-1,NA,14,CASLPFTGDTEAFF
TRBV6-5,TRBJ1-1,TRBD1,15,CASRGQLSMNTEAFF
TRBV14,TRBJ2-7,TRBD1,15,CASSHRQGMAYEQYF
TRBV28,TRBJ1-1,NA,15,CASLPGLTSWGEAFF
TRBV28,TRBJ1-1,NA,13,CASKYPGPTEAFF
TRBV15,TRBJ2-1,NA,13,CATSRDPGDEQFF
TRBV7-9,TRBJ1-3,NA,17,CASSPRDSWLSGNTIYF
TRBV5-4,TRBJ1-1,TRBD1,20,CASRSTPYIRDRVLNTEAFF
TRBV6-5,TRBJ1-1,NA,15,CASSYYTGSATEAFF
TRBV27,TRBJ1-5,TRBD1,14,CASSSDRGGQPQHF
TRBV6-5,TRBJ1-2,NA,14,CASSPVTDNYGYTF
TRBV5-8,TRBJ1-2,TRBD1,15,CASSESGGMSYGYTF
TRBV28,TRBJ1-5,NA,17,CASSGALLPAYNQPQHF